This T cell receptor (beta chain) was captured by sequencing in a study of T cells expressing NK-cell markers. The CDR3 covers 15 residues. CDR1 MNHEY and CDR2 SMNVEV come from the germline V gene (reference sequence). Study-level points and caveats: Expanded NKG2C+ T cell clones were not confirmed as HCMV-specific.

Turning to this clonotype: Its specificity is not known.

TCRdb reprocessed the 5' RACE reads, keeping one entry per CDR3 protein, no DNA. The sample holds hundreds of thousands of distinct CDR3 sequences. Sequenced input: blood T cells: a sorted CD56 or NKG2C T cell subset, CD4+ or CD8+ T cells, or bulk PBMC T cells (not recorded which). This sequence originates from a man between 18 and 69 years old in good health. The chain links TRBV27 to TRBJ2-7; as DNA is missing, the TRBD1 call by TCRdb cannot be tested. CDR3 residues: CASTGRRGGSYEQYF.